Sequencing of this T cell receptor beta chain was carried out in a study of blood T cell repertoires in COVID-19. Study as a whole: Material from acute and convalescent COVID-19 was sourced from the United States, Italy and Spain. Sample material is recorded as cDNA or gDNA derived from T cells, B-cell-depleted T cells, or PBMCs.

The repertoire was sequenced with immunoSEQ multiplex PCR; TCRdb's copy has only in-frame clones and lacks some. The sample has more than 300,000 clones; around 87% are singletons. Germline CDR1 reads MNHNS; CDR2 reads SASEGT. The CDR3 sequence is 14 residues long. The junction had 5 bases not matched to a gene; V was cut back by 3 bases and J by 6 bases. The clonotype originates from a woman in her thirties with COVID-19, enrolled during active disease. V gene TRBV6-1 combines with J gene TRBJ1-5; 7 nucleotides agree with TRBD1. The sequenced sample was peripheral blood. In nucleotides, the CDR3 is TGTGCCAGCAGTGACCTTGCAGGGGGTCAGCCCCAGCATTTT. Encoded protein: CASSDLAGGQPQHF.